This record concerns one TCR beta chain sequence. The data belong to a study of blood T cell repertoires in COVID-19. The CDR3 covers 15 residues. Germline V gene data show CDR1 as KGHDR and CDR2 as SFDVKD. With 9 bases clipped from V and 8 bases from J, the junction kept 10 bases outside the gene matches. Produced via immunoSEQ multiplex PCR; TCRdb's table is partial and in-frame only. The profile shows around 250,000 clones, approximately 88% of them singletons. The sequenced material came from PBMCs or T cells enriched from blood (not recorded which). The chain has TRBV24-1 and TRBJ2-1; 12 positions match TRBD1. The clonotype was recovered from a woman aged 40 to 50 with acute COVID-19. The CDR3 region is CATAPGGQGAYEQFF. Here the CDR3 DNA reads TGTGCCACCGCACCGGGGGGACAGGGGGCTTATGAGCAGTTCTTC.